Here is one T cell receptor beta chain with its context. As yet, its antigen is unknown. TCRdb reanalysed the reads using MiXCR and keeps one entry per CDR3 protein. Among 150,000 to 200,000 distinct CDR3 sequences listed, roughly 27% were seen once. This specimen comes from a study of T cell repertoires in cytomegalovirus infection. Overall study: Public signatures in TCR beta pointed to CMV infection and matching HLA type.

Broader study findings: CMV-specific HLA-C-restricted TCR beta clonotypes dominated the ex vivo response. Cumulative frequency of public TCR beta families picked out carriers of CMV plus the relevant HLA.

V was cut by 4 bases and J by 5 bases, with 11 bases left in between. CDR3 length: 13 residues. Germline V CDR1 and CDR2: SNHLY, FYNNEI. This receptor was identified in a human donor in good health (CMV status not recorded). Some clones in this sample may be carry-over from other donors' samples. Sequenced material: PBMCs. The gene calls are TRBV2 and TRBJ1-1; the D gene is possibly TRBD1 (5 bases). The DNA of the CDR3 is TGTGCCAGCAGTGTTCAGGGTGAAACTGAAGCTTTCTTT. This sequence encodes CASSVQGETEAFF.